This TCR beta chain is drawn from a study of metastatic and nonmetastatic thyroid tumors. Study-level information: Comparison of repertoires was carried out across blood and tumor or nodule tissue from malignant and benign thyroid patients.

Study-level points and caveats: According to reports, the diversity of TCR beta was significantly higher in malignant thyroid tumors than in benign nodules, and this held in both blood and tumor samples.

Every patient underwent thyroid surgery untreated. In the source study's methods: Differences in CDR3 between clinicopathological groups were drawn on to build a classifier intended to discriminate distant-metastatic papillary thyroid cancer patients. TCRdb reprocessed the PCR reads using MiXCR. TCRdb's processing, not the authors' own work, is the source of the V and J calls. The sample has about 4,800 clones, around 30% seen once. Germline trimming cut 3 bases from V and 1 base from J; bases unmatched to any gene: 5. The CDR3 contains 15 residues. This clone was observed a handful of times. The antigen is not known.

This sequence was found in a male donor with papillary thyroid cancer or a benign thyroid nodule (not recorded which). Some clones in this sample may be carry-over from other donors' samples. This chain uses TRBV12-3 or TRBV12-4 with TRBJ1-1; 7 bases match TRBD1. The sequencing sample was made of adjacent normal tissue. The DNA of the CDR3 is TGTGCCAGCAGTTTTATCCAGGGGGAGAACACTGAAGCTTTCTTT. Translating gives CASSFIQGENTEAFF.